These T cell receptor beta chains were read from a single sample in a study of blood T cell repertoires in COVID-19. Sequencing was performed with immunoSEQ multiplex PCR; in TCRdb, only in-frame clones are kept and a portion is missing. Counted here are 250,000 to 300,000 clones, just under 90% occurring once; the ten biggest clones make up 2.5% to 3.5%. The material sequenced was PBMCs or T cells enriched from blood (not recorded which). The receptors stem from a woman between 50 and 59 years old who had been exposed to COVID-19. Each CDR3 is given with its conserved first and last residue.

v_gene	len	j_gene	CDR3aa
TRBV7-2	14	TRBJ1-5	CASSTDSSWQPQHF
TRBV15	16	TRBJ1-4	CATSTANLATNEKLFF
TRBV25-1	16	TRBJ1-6	CASSDHRGPLWPPLHF
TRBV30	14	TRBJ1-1	CAWKGQGRNTEAFF
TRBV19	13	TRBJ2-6	CASSAAGANVLTF
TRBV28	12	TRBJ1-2	CASKTGNYGYTF
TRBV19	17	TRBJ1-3	CASSSAHQVYSGNTIYF
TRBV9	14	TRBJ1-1	CASSVEPGDTEAFF
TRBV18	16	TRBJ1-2	CASSPGTGGLTDGYTF
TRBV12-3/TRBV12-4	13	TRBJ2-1	CASSLVLAGGPFF
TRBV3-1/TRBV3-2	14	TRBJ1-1	CASSPQTLITEAFF
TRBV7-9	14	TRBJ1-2	CASSLTLAGGGYTF